This record looks at one T cell receptor (beta chain) sequence and its context. One entry per CDR3 protein, without DNA, is what TCRdb gives after re-calling the 5' RACE reads. The listing contains 450,000 to 600,000 distinct CDR3 sequences. CDR3 length: 15 residues. Germline values: CDR1 DFQATT, CDR2 SNEGSKA (reference sequence). The data were obtained in a study of T cells expressing NK-cell markers. This sequence originates from a man younger than 35 in good health. The V call is TRBV20-1, the J call TRBJ2-1; no DNA is available, so the TRBD1 call from TCRdb remains unchecked. The specimen was blood T cells: a sorted CD56 or NKG2C T cell subset, CD4+ or CD8+ T cells, or bulk PBMC T cells (not recorded which). CDR3 loop: CSAQGPSVSYNEQFF.